Below, 8 T cell receptor beta chains from the same sample are listed, as sequenced in a study of blood T cell repertoires in COVID-19. Only in-frame clones appear in the TCRdb table, and some are missing; sequencing was by immunoSEQ multiplex PCR. The sample consists of about 9,300 clones, 75% to 95% of them appearing once. Specimen: peripheral blood. These receptors originate from a woman aged 50 to 60 with active COVID-19.

The rearrangement joins TRBV18 to TRBJ1-1; no firm D call. The V and J ends lost 6 bases and 2 bases respectively, with 10 bases between them. Germline V CDR1 and CDR2: KGHSH, LQKENI. The CDR3 is 13 amino acids. The CDR3 is CASSPLVNTEAFF. CDR3 in DNA: TGTGCCAGCTCCCCCTTAGTCAACACTGAAGCTTTCTTT.

This clone was recorded only once. The chain is built from TRBV21-1 and TRBJ1-3; whether TRBD1, the table's D call, matches the DNA was not checked. TRBV21-1 is flagged as a pseudogene. The CDR3 runs 18 residues. The CDR3 DNA is TGTGCCAGCATCTCACGCGGACACCGGAGCGAGTCTGGAAACACCATATATTTT. The encoded protein is CASISRGHRSESGNTIYF.

The V gene is TRBV5-1, the J gene TRBJ1-2, with D possibly being TRBD1 (5 bases). CDR3 size: 13 residues. V was trimmed by 5 bases and J by 3 bases, leaving 11 bases between them. The germline V gene has CDR1 SGHRS and CDR2 YFSETQ. Written as DNA, the CDR3 is TGCGCCAGCAGTTTCAGGGAGGACTATGGCTACACCTTC. Amino acid sequence: CASSFREDYGYTF.

A single count supports this clone. The chain uses TRBV10-2 and TRBJ1-4; D remains unclear. CDR1 WSHSY and CDR2 SAAADI come from the germline V gene. This CDR3 has 14 amino acids. V shed 6 bases and J shed 4 bases, with 12 bases lying between them. Here the CDR3 DNA reads TGCGCCAGCAGAAACCGGGATTTTAATGAAAAACTGTTTTTT. Encoded protein: CASRNRDFNEKLFF.

The gene calls are TRBV20-1 and TRBJ2-7; 10 nucleotides line up with TRBD2. V lost 3 bases to trimming and J lost 7 bases; unmatched junction nucleotides: 3. This CDR3 region has 12 residues. CDR1 and CDR2 (germline): DFQATT, SNEGSKA (reference sequence). The CDR3 loop is CSASLAGDEQYF. CDR3 sequence (DNA): TGCAGTGCTAGTCTAGCGGGAGATGAGCAGTACTTC.

This sequence joins TRBV5-1 and TRBJ2-7; D not resolved. V was clipped by 2 bases and J by 0 bases, with 6 bases between them. This CDR3 is built from 13 residues. In germline, CDR1 is SGHRS, CDR2 YFSETQ. CDR3 amino acids: CASSLDTSYEQYF. The CDR3 nucleotides read TGCGCCAGCAGCTTAGACACCTCCTACGAGCAGTACTTC.

This chain links TRBV19 with TRBJ2-1, with 7 nucleotides matching TRBD2. J lost 0 bases, V lost 4 bases, and 3 bases had no gene match. CDR1 and CDR2 from the germline V gene are LNHDA and SQIVND (reference sequence). This CDR3 spans 15 amino acids. CDR3 nucleotide sequence: TGTGCCAGTAGTACTAGCGGAAGCTCCTACAATGAGCAGTTCTTC. Amino acids: CASSTSGSSYNEQFF. The whole variable domain, remainder taken from reference TRBV19 and TRBJ2-1, is DGGITQSPKYLFRKEGQNVTLSCEQNLNHDAMYWYRQDPGQGLRLIYYSQIVNDFQKGDIAEGYSVSREKKESFPLTVTSAQKNPTAFYLCASSTSGSSYNEQFFGPGTRLTVL.

The rearrangement links TRBV18 to TRBJ2-5, with TRBD1 matching over 9 bases. The CDR3 has 15 residues. Germline CDR1 KGHSH, CDR2 LQKENI. V lost 4 bases to trimming and J lost 10 bases; unmatched junction nucleotides: 13. CDR3 residues: CASSQQSSTGGGQYF. The DNA for the CDR3 is TGTGCCAGCTCACAACAATCATCGACAGGGGGTGGCCAGTACTTC.